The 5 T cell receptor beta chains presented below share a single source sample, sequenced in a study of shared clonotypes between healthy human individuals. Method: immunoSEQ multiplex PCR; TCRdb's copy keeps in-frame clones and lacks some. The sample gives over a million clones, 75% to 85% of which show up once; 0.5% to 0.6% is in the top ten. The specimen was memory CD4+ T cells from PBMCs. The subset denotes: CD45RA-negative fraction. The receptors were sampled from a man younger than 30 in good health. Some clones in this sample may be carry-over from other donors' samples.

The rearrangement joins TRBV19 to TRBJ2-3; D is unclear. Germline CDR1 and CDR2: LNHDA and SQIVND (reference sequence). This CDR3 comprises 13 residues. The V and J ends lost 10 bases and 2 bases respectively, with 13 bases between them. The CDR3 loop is CATHPTDTDTQYF. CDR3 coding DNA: TGTGCCACCCACCCGACGGACACAGATACGCAGTATTTT.

CDR3 nucleotide sequence: TGTGCCAGCAGCTTCGGAGGCCCCCCCCGCGGGGATACGCAGTATTTT. Amino acid sequence: CASSFGGPPRGDTQYF. The rearrangement links TRBV5-4 to TRBJ2-3, with D possibly matching TRBD2 (5 bases). Trimming took 2 bases from V and 6 from J, leaving 19 bases between them. Germline lookup yields CDR1 SGHNT and CDR2 YYREEE (reference sequence). The CDR3 consists of 16 residues.

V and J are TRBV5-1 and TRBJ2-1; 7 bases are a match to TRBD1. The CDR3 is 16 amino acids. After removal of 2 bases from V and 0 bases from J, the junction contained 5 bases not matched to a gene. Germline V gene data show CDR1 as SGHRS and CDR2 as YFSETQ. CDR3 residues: CASSFQGQSSYNEQFF. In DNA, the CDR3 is TGCGCCAGCAGCTTTCAGGGACAGAGCTCCTACAATGAGCAGTTCTTC. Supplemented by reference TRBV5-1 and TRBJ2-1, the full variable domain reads KAGVTQTPRYLIKTRGQQVTLSCSPISGHRSVSWYQQTPGQGLQFLFEYFSETQRNKGNFPGRFSGRQFSNSRSEMNVSTLELGDSALYLCASSFQGQSSYNEQFFGPGTRLTVL.

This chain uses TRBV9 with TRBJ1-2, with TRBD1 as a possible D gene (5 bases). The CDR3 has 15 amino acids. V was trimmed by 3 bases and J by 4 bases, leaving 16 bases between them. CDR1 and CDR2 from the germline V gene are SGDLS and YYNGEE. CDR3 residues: CASSEDGALGYGYTF. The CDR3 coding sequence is TGTGCCAGCAGCGAGGACGGGGCCCTGGGCTATGGCTACACCTTC.

In DNA form, the CDR3 reads TGTGCCAGTAGACCTCAGGGTAGCGGGAATCAGCCCCAGCATTTT. It codes for CASRPQGSGNQPQHF. The rearrangement joins TRBV19 to TRBJ1-5, with D perhaps TRBD1 (5 bases). V dropped 6 bases and J dropped 4 bases, with 16 bases sitting between them. CDR3 length: 15 amino acids. The V gene's germline CDR1 is LNHDA and CDR2 SQIVND (reference sequence). The variable domain in full, with the rest retrieved from reference TRBV19 and TRBJ1-5, is DGGITQSPKYLFRKEGQNVTLSCEQNLNHDAMYWYRQDPGQGLRLIYYSQIVNDFQKGDIAEGYSVSREKKESFPLTVTSAQKNPTAFYLCASRPQGSGNQPQHFGDGTRLSIL.